Following are 25 T cell receptor beta chains from one sample sequenced in a study of blood T cell repertoires in COVID-19. The method was immunoSEQ multiplex PCR; TCRdb's version includes in-frame clones alone and lacks a portion of them. The sample records 300,000 or so clones, nearly 90% being singletons. Material for sequencing was PBMCs or T cells enriched from blood (not recorded which). These receptors came from a young woman who had recovered from COVID-19.

The chain has TRBV19 and TRBJ1-5, with D possibly being TRBD1 (5 bases). Looked up from germline, CDR1 is LNHDA and CDR2 is SQIVND (reference sequence). V was clipped by 7 bases and J by 2 bases, with 12 bases between them. The CDR3 consists of 14 residues. CDR3 DNA sequence: TGTGCCAGTATGGGAGGGGCGGGCAATCAGCCCCAGCATTTT. It translates to CASMGGAGNQPQHF.

The chain uses TRBV3-1 (or the pseudogene TRBV3-2) and TRBJ2-6; D remains unclear. Germline assignment: CDR1 LGHDT and CDR2 YNNKEL (reference sequence). The V end was cut by 2 bases, the J end by 2 bases, with 4 bases between. This CDR3 is 14 amino acids long. The CDR3 is CASSQPAGANVLTF. Written as DNA, the CDR3 is TGTGCCAGCAGCCAACCAGCTGGGGCCAACGTCCTGACTTTC.

The CDR3 region is CASTDDRATRKLFF. The CDR3 DNA is TGTGCCAGTACCGATGACAGGGCTACCCGAAAACTGTTTTTT. V usage is TRBV19 and J usage is TRBJ1-4, with 7 positions matching TRBD1. V gave up 7 bases and J gave up 10 bases; unmatched junction bases: 12. CDR3 length: 14 residues. The germline gives CDR1 LNHDA, CDR2 SQIVND (reference sequence).

V is TRBV30 and J is TRBJ2-2; possibly TRBD2 for D (6 bases). Germline CDR1 and CDR2: GTSNPN and SVGIG (reference sequence). V was pared by 4 bases and J by 1 base, with 10 bases between. The CDR3 consists of 14 residues. The CDR3 sequence: CAWTLEGNTGELFF. CDR3 bases: TGTGCCTGGACGTTGGAGGGGAACACCGGGGAGCTGTTTTTT.

The rearrangement joins TRBV27 to TRBJ1-3, with a tentative D call TRBD1 (5 bases). V lost 4 bases, J lost 1 base, and 11 bases lay in between. Germline CDR1 and CDR2: MNHEY and SMNVEV (reference sequence). The CDR3 contains 15 residues. This CDR3 is CASSSLGGSGNTIYF. CDR3 sequence (DNA): TGTGCCAGCAGTTCGCTCGGGGGTTCTGGAAACACCATATATTTT.

This chain joins TRBV2 and TRBJ2-1; D unclear. Germline CDR1 and CDR2: SNHLY and FYNNEI. Trimming took 8 bases from V and 0 from J, leaving 8 bases between them. The CDR3 has 13 residues. The DNA of the CDR3 is TGTGCCAGCTTCCCCAGCTCCTACAATGAGCAGTTCTTC. Residues: CASFPSSYNEQFF.

The genes are TRBV7-6 and TRBJ1-3, with 8 bases lining up with TRBD1. Germline CDR1 SGHVS, CDR2 FNYEAQ. The CDR3 has 17 residues. With V trimmed by 2 bases and J by 4 bases, 10 bases remained unmatched. The DNA for the CDR3 is TGTGCCAGCAGCTTAAATCCCCCGACAGGGGCCGGAAACACCATATATTTT. Translating it yields CASSLNPPTGAGNTIYF. Based on the CDR3 plus reference TRBV7-6 and TRBJ1-3, the full variable domain is GAGVSQSPRYKVTKRGQDVALRCDPISGHVSLYWYRQALGQGPEFLTYFNYEAQQDKSGLPNDRFSAERPEGSISTLTIQRTEQRDSAMYRCASSLNPPTGAGNTIYFGEGSWLTVV.

Concerning this clone itself: This same CDR3 is encoded by further DNA sequences in the sample. The rearrangement joins TRBV19 to TRBJ2-6; TRBD2 is a possible D gene (5 bases). Per germline, CDR1 LNHDA and CDR2 SQIVND (reference sequence). The CDR3 loop spans 15 amino acids. Trimming took 3 bases from V and 2 from J, leaving 8 bases between them. CDR3 protein: CASSITGTGANVLTF. DNA of the CDR3: TGTGCCAGTAGTATTACGGGGACTGGGGCCAACGTCCTGACTTTC. The whole variable domain, remainder taken from reference TRBV19 and TRBJ2-6, is DGGITQSPKYLFRKEGQNVTLSCEQNLNHDAMYWYRQDPGQGLRLIYYSQIVNDFQKGDIAEGYSVSREKKESFPLTVTSAQKNPTAFYLCASSITGTGANVLTFGAGSRLTVL.

CDR3 sequence (DNA): TGTGCCAGCAGCTTAACAGGGACAGGGGGCGAATATGGCTACACCTTC. Protein product: CASSLTGTGGEYGYTF. This sequence joins TRBV7-3 and TRBJ1-2; 12 nucleotides line up with TRBD1. There are 16 residues in the CDR3. Germline V CDR1 and CDR2: SGHTA, FQGTGA. Losses at the gene ends were 0 bases for V and 5 bases for J; bases not matched to a gene: 4.

J is TRBJ1-2 and V is TRBV6-4; 7 bases agree with TRBD1. Germline trimming cut 3 bases from V and 0 bases from J; bases unmatched to any gene: 4. Germline CDR1 and CDR2: MRHNA and SNTAGT. CDR3 length: 15 amino acids. CDR3 residues: CASSEAGGSNYGYTF. The CDR3 bases are TGTGCCAGCAGTGAAGCAGGGGGTTCTAACTATGGCTACACCTTC.

V is TRBV28 and J is TRBJ1-2, with 8 bases that match TRBD1. This CDR3 is 14 amino acids long. The V gene end was trimmed by 5 bases and the J gene end by 8 bases; junction bases not matched to a gene: 10. Germline values: CDR1 MDHEN, CDR2 SYDVKM. The CDR3 DNA is TGTGCCAGCAGTCCGGACAGGGTAAGAAGAGGCTACACCTTC. It encodes CASSPDRVRRGYTF.

V and J are TRBV9 and TRBJ2-1; 8 bases are shared with TRBD2. CDR1 and CDR2 (germline): SGDLS, YYNGEE. V lost 0 bases, J lost 4 bases, and 3 bases stayed unmatched. This CDR3 is built from 15 residues. CDR3 region: CASSVDSGGYNEQFF. The DNA of the CDR3 is TGTGCCAGCAGCGTAGATTCGGGGGGGTACAATGAGCAGTTCTTC.

V gene TRBV11-2 combines with J gene TRBJ2-7; 11 bases are shared with TRBD1. CDR1 is SGHAT and CDR2 is FQNNGV in the germline V gene. The length of the CDR3 is 17 residues. V was clipped by 5 bases and J by 2 bases; unmatched bases: 11. This CDR3 reads CASSPWTGGFSAYEQYF. Written as DNA, the CDR3 is TGTGCCAGCAGCCCCTGGACAGGGGGCTTTTCTGCCTACGAGCAGTACTTC.

The chain recombines TRBV6-1 with TRBJ2-7; 12 bases line up with TRBD2. The J segment lost 4 bases and the V segment lost 3 bases, leaving 4 bases of the junction unmatched. CDR1 and CDR2 (germline): MNHNS, SASEGT. CDR3 size: 15 residues. This chain's CDR3 is CASSEELAGGYEQYF. CDR3 nucleotides: TGTGCCAGCAGTGAGGAACTAGCGGGGGGTTACGAGCAGTACTTC.

This chain uses TRBV9 with TRBJ2-7, with a possible D match to TRBD1 (6 bases). Germline assignment: CDR1 SGDLS and CDR2 YYNGEE. This CDR3 comprises 14 residues. The ends were cut back, 4 bases at V and 0 bases at J, with 11 bases in the middle. CDR3 sequence reads: CASSYGTSSYEQYF. Here the CDR3 DNA reads TGTGCCAGCAGCTACGGGACATCCTCCTACGAGCAGTACTTC.

The chain has TRBV5-1 and TRBJ1-4, with 8 nucleotides matching TRBD1. In germline, CDR1 is SGHRS, CDR2 YFSETQ. The CDR3 totals 15 residues. Losses at the gene ends were 2 bases for V and 3 bases for J; bases not matched to a gene: 3. The CDR3, as DNA: TGCGCCAGCAGCTTTACAGGGGGGGCTAATGAAAAACTGTTTTTT. Translated: CASSFTGGANEKLFF.

This chain joins TRBV18 and TRBJ1-1, with 7 positions matching TRBD1. This CDR3 contains 17 residues. Trimming cost V 3 bases and J 4 bases; bases outside gene matches: 14. The germline CDR1 and CDR2 sequences are KGHSH and LQKENI. CDR3 loop: CASSPLAGGSRGTEAFF. The CDR3 DNA reads TGTGCCAGCTCACCTTTGGCAGGGGGGTCTCGTGGCACTGAAGCTTTCTTT.

This clone was detected only once. V usage is TRBV7-2 and J usage is TRBJ2-1, with TRBD2 matching 10 bases. The CDR3 consists of 17 residues. The germline V gene encodes CDR1 SGHTA and CDR2 FQGNSA. The trim removed 3 bases at V and 4 bases at J, leaving 9 bases unmatched. Here the CDR3 reads CASSFPSGGVDYNEQFF. DNA for the CDR3: TGTGCCAGCAGCTTTCCTAGCGGGGGAGTAGATTACAATGAGCAGTTCTTC. The full variable domain, rest sourced from reference TRBV7-2 and TRBJ2-1, is GAGVSQSPSNKVTEKGKDVELRCDPISGHTALYWYRQSLGQGLEFLIYFQGNSAPDKSGLPSDRFSAERTGGSVSTLTIQRTQQEDSAVYLCASSFPSGGVDYNEQFFGPGTRLTVL.

This chain connects TRBV5-4 to TRBJ2-5, with D possibly being TRBD2 (6 bases). Per germline, CDR1 SGHNT and CDR2 YYREEE (reference sequence). Deletions cut 3 bases from V and 7 bases from J, with 13 bases between. The CDR3 is 13 amino acids. The CDR3 reads CASSWYGGGTQYF. The CDR3 DNA reads TGTGCCAGCAGCTGGTACGGGGGAGGGACCCAGTACTTC.

This clone was found once. This chain uses TRBV20-1 with TRBJ1-5, with D perhaps matching TRBD1 (5 bases). Germline V CDR1 and CDR2: DFQATT, SNEGSKA (reference sequence). CDR3 length: 15 residues. V was trimmed by 3 bases and J by 1 base, leaving 13 bases between them. The CDR3 region is CSASNPRTSNQPQHF. The CDR3 DNA sequence: TGCAGTGCTAGTAACCCCCGGACAAGCAATCAGCCCCAGCATTTT.

The J gene is TRBJ1-2, the V gene TRBV7-8; 8 bases match TRBD1. After removal of 1 base from V and 0 bases from J, the junction contained 4 bases not matched to a gene. Per the germline V gene, CDR1 is SGHVS and CDR2 is FQNEAQ. CDR3 length: 16 amino acids. In nucleotides, the CDR3 is TGTGCCAGCAGCTTAGTGGGGACAGGAGCTAACTATGGCTACACCTTC. Translation: CASSLVGTGANYGYTF.

The chain recombines TRBV15 with TRBJ2-2; D gene uncertain. The CDR3 is made up of 15 amino acids. Germline CDR1 reads LNHNV; CDR2 reads YYDKDF (reference sequence). Trimming stripped 5 bases from V and 0 bases from J, with 10 bases between. The CDR3 sequence: CATSSRNTNTGELFF. The DNA for the CDR3 is TGTGCCACCAGCTCCCGTAACACGAACACCGGGGAGCTGTTTTTT.

The genes are TRBV29-1 and TRBJ2-2, with D perhaps matching TRBD1 (6 bases). This CDR3 has 14 amino acids. Trimming cost V 5 bases and J 8 bases, with 18 bases left between them. Germline CDR1 is SQVTM and CDR2 is ANQGSEA. CDR3 sequence reads: CSVRRRTGSGELFF. In DNA form, the CDR3 reads TGCAGCGTTCGGCGGAGAACAGGGTCGGGGGAGCTGTTTTTT.

As to this clone: This specimen includes other DNA sequences encoding the same CDR3. V is TRBV3-1 (or the pseudogene TRBV3-2) and J is TRBJ2-2; TRBD2 matches 14 bases. Germline V gives CDR1 LGHDT, CDR2 YNNKEL (reference sequence). The CDR3 runs to 18 residues. V shed 1 base, J shed 0 bases, and the junction held 1 base outside the gene matches. This CDR3 is CASSQGLAGGTNTGELFF. DNA for the CDR3: TGTGCCAGCAGCCAAGGACTAGCGGGGGGGACGAACACCGGGGAGCTGTTTTTT.

This chain uses TRBV7-8 with TRBJ1-1; a possible D gene is TRBD1 (6 bases). In germline, CDR1 is SGHVS, CDR2 FQNEAQ. The V and J ends lost 6 bases and 4 bases respectively, with 21 bases between them. The CDR3 covers 16 residues. The CDR3 DNA reads as TGTGCCAGCAGAGACTACCTCAGGGGTCGGGGCACTGAAGCTTTCTTT. It codes for CASRDYLRGRGTEAFF.